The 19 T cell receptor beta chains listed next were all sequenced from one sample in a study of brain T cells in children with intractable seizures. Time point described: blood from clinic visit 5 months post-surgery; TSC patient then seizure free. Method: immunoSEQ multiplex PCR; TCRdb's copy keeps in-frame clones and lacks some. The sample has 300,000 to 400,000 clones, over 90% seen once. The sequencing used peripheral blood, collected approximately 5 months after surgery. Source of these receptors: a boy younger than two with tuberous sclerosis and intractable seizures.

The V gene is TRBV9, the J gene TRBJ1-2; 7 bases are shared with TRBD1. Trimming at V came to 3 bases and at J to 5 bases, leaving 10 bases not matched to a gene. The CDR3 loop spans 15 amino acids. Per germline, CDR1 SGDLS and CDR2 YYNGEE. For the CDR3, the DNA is TGTGCCAGCAGCGCCCGGACAGGTCCAGGGTATGGCTACACCTTC. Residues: CASSARTGPGYGYTF.

CDR3 in DNA: TGTGCCAGCGGAGGGGCTATTGACCGCAATCAGCCCCAGCATTTT. It yields the protein CASGGAIDRNQPQHF. The chain recombines TRBV2 with TRBJ1-5; D may be TRBD1 (5 bases). This CDR3 comprises 15 residues. Per germline, CDR1 SNHLY and CDR2 FYNNEI. The V end was cut by 8 bases, the J end by 2 bases, with 16 bases between.

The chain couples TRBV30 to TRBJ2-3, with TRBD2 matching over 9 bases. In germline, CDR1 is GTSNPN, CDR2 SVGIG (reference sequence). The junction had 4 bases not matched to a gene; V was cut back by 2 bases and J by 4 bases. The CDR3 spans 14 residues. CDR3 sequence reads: CAWSLAGPADTQYF. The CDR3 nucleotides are TGTGCCTGGAGTCTAGCGGGACCCGCAGATACGCAGTATTTT.

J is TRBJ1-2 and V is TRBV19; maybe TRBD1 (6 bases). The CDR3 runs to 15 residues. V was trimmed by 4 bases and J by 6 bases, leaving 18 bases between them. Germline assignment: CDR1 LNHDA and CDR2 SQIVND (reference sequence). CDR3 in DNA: TGTGCCAGTAGTAGAGAGGTGGACAGAAAGAATGGCTACACCTTC. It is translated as CASSREVDRKNGYTF.

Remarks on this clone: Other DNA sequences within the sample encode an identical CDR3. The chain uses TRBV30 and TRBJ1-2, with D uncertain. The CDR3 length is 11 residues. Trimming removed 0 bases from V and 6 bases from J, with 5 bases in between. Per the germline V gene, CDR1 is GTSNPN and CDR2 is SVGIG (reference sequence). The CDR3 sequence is CAWSVRDGYTF. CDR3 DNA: TGTGCCTGGAGTGTACGCGATGGCTACACCTTC. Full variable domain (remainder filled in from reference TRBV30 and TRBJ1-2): SQTIHQWPATLVQPVGSPLSLECTVEGTSNPNLYWYRQAAGRGLQLLFYSVGIGQISSEVPQNLSASRPQDRQFILSSKKLLLSDSGFYLCAWSVRDGYTFGSGTRLTVV.

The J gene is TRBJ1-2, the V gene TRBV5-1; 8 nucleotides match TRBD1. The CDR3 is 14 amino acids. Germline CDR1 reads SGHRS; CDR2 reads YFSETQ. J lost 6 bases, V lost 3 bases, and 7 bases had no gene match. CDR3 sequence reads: CASSSPGQGDGYTF. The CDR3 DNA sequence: TGCGCCAGCAGCTCACCTGGACAGGGAGATGGCTACACCTTC.

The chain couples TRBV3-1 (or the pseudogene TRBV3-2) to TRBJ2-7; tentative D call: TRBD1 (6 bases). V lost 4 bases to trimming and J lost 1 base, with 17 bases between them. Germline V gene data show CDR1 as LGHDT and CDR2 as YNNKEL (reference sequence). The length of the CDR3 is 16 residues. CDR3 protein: CASSPSSGQRSYEQYF. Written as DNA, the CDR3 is TGTGCCAGCAGCCCGTCCTCTGGACAGAGGTCCTACGAGCAGTACTTC.

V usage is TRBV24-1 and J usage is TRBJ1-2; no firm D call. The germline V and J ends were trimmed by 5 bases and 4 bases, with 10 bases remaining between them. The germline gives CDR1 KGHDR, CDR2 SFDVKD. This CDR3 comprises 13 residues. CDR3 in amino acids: CATSVRGGYGYTF. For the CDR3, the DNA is TGTGCCACCAGTGTCAGAGGCGGCTATGGCTACACCTTC.

CDR3 nucleotide sequence: TGCGCCAGCAGTGAGTCGACGGGAGGGGATACGCAGTATTTT. Encoded protein: CASSESTGGDTQYF. The V gene is TRBV10-1, the J gene TRBJ2-3; TRBD2 matches 8 bases. The CDR3 is 14 residues long. CDR1 WNHNN and CDR2 SYGVQD come from the germline V gene (reference sequence). With V trimmed by 0 bases and J by 6 bases, 2 bases remained unmatched.

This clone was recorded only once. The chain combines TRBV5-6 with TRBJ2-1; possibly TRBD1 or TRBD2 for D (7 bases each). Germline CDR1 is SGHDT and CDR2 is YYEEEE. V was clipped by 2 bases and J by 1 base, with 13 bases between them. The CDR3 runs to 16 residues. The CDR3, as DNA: TGTGCCAGCAGCTTCCTGCAGGGGGGGTCCTACAATGAGCAGTTCTTC. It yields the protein CASSFLQGGSYNEQFF.

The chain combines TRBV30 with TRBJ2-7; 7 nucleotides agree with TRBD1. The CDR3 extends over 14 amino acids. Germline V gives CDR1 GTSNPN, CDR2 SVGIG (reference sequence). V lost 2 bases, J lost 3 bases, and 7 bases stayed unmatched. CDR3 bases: TGTGCCTGGAGTCCCCGGGGACAGTTCTACGAGCAGTACTTC. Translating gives CAWSPRGQFYEQYF.

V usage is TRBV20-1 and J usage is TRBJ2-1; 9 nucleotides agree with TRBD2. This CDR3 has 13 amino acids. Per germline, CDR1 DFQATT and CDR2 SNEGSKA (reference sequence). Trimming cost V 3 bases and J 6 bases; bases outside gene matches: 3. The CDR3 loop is CSASALAGNEQFF. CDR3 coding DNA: TGCAGTGCTAGTGCACTAGCGGGCAATGAGCAGTTCTTC.

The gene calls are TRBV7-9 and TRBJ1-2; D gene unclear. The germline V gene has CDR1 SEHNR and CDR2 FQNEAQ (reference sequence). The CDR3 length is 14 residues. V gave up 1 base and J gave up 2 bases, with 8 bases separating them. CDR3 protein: CASSLGALNYGYTF. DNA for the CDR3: TGTGCCAGCAGCTTAGGGGCCCTCAACTATGGCTACACCTTC.

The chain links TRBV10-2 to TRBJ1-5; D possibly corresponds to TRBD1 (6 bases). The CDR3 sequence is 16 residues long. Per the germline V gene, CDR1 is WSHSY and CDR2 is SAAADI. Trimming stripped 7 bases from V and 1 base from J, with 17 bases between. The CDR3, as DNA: TGCGCCAGCACAAACGCGGGGGGGCTGAGCAATCAGCCCCAGCATTTT. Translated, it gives CASTNAGGLSNQPQHF.

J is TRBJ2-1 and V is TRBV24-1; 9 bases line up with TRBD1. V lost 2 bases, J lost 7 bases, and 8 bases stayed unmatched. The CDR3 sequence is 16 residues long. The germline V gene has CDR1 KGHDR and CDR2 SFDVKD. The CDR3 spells CATSDYRDREKNEQFF. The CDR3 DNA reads TGTGCCACCAGTGATTACCGGGACAGGGAGAAAAATGAGCAGTTCTTC.

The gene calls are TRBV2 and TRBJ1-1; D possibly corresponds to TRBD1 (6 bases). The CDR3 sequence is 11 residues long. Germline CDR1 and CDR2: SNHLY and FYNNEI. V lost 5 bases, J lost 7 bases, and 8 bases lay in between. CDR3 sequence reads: CASSPGDEAFF. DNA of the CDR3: TGTGCCAGCAGTCCAGGGGATGAAGCTTTCTTT. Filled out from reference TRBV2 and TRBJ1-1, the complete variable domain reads EPEVTQTPSHQVTQMGQEVILRCVPISNHLYFYWYRQILGQKVEFLVSFYNNEISEKSEIFDDQFSVERPDGSNFTLKIRSTKLEDSAMYFCASSPGDEAFFGQGTRLTVV.

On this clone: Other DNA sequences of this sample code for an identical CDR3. This CDR3 is CASSYGGEQYF. CDR3 in DNA: TGTGCCAGCAGTTACGGGGGCGAGCAGTACTTC. The chain couples TRBV6-5 to TRBJ2-7; D might be TRBD1 or TRBD2, each matching 5 bases. V was clipped by 2 bases and J by 6 bases, with 5 bases between them. Germline V lookup: CDR1 MNHEY, CDR2 SVGAGI. The CDR3 sequence is 11 residues long.

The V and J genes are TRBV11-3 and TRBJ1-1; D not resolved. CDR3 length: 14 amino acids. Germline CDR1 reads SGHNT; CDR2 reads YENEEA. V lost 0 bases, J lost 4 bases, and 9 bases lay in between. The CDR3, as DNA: TGTGCCAGCAGCTTAGATCTGGACGGCACTGAAGCTTTCTTT. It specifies CASSLDLDGTEAFF.

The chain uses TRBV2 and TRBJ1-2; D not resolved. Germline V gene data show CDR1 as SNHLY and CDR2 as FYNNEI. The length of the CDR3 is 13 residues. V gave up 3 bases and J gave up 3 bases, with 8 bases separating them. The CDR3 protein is CASSEWQYYGYTF. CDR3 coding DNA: TGTGCCAGCAGTGAGTGGCAGTACTATGGCTACACCTTC.